A selection of T cell receptor beta chains follows, all from one sample in a study of blood T cell repertoires in COVID-19. TCRdb's copy holds only in-frame clones and misses some; the assay was immunoSEQ multiplex PCR. The sample lists over 90,000 clones, around 72% occurring once. The sequenced sample consisted of peripheral blood. The source of these receptors is a man aged 70 or older with COVID-19, enrolled during active disease. The CDR3 runs from the conserved cysteine through the conserved F or W. Fields, in order: clone size, D gene, V gene, J gene, CDR3 protein, CDR3 DNA. The D gene is left open where the match is weak. Some rows have no size entry. The others give once, few or many, or a class for an expanded clone.

-	TRBD1	TRBV7-9	TRBJ1-2	CASSSQGANYGYTF	TGTGCCAGCAGCTCACAGGGGGCGAACTATGGCTACACCTTC
-	-	TRBV5-6	TRBJ1-5	CASSLWRLQHSNQPQHF	TGTGCCAGCAGCTTGTGGCGTTTACAGCATAGCAATCAGCCCCAGCATTTT
few	-	TRBV3-1/TRBV3-2	TRBJ2-7	CASSQAPIAGEQYF	TGTGCCAGCAGCCAAGCCCCTATAGCTGGCGAGCAGTACTTC
-	-	TRBV10-3	TRBJ1-6	CAISDLARAAYNSPLHF	TGTGCCATCAGTGACCTGGCGCGGGCTGCGTATAATTCACCCCTCCACTTT
-	TRBD1	TRBV7-2	TRBJ2-1	CASSSFGDRSYNEQFF	TGTGCCAGCAGCTCTTTCGGGGACAGATCCTACAATGAGCAGTTCTTC
-	TRBD1	TRBV7-3	TRBJ1-1	CASSSQGGTEAFF	TGTGCCAGCAGCTCTCAGGGGGGCACTGAAGCTTTCTTT
-	TRBD1	TRBV28	TRBJ1-1	CASSTGQVIRTEAFF	TGTGCCAGCAGTACGGGACAGGTCATCAGGACTGAAGCTTTCTTT
few	TRBD2	TRBV5-4	TRBJ2-7	CASSVVSGGHYEQYF	TGTGCCAGCAGCGTTGTCAGCGGGGGACACTACGAGCAGTACTTC
-	TRBD1	TRBV24-1	TRBJ2-5	CATSDSPGQGGWETQYF	TGTGCCACCAGTGATTCGCCGGGACAGGGCGGTTGGGAGACCCAGTACTTC
-	TRBD2	TRBV28	TRBJ2-7	CASSLRLAAQEQYF	TGTGCCAGCAGTTTACGACTAGCGGCGCAGGAGCAGTACTTC
-	TRBD2	TRBV7-6	TRBJ2-3	CASSALGTSGSTDTQYF	TGTGCCAGCAGCGCCCTGGGTACTAGCGGGAGCACAGATACGCAGTATTTT
-	TRBD2	TRBV6-5	TRBJ2-4	CASSYTGAGSKNIQYF	TGTGCCAGCAGTTACACGGGAGCGGGGTCCAAAAACATTCAGTACTTC
-	-	TRBV19	TRBJ2-5	CASRGAVSRETQYF	TGTGCCAGTAGGGGTGCGGTGAGCCGAGAGACCCAGTACTTC
-	-	TRBV30	TRBJ2-7	CAWSVDPTEYEQYF	TGTGCCTGGAGTGTAGACCCGACAGAGTACGAGCAGTACTTC
-	TRBD1	TRBV5-6	TRBJ2-2	CASSLERGRVGELFF	TGTGCCAGCAGCTTGGAGAGGGGGCGCGTTGGGGAGCTGTTTTTT
many	-	TRBV27	TRBJ1-6	CASSLPVYNSPLHF	TGTGCCAGCAGTTTACCCGTTTATAATTCACCCCTCCACTTT
-	-	TRBV7-2	TRBJ1-1	CASQNRVGTEAFF	TGTGCCAGCCAGAACAGGGTCGGCACTGAAGCTTTCTTT
-	TRBD1	TRBV29-1	TRBJ2-1	CSGNRGLGGEQFF	TGCAGCGGGAACAGGGGGCTAGGGGGTGAGCAGTTCTTC
-	TRBD1	TRBV18	TRBJ1-3	CASLPAGDSSGNTIYF	TGTGCCAGCCTACCAGCCGGGGACAGCTCTGGAAACACCATATATTTT
-	TRBD2	TRBV4-2	TRBJ2-3	CASSPTSGRGTDTQYF	TGTGCCAGCAGCCCGACTAGCGGGAGGGGGACAGATACGCAGTATTTT
-	-	TRBV6-5	TRBJ1-2	CASSPVSTVFYGYTF	TGTGCCAGCAGCCCCGTTTCGACAGTGTTCTATGGCTACACCTTC
-	TRBD2	TRBV2	TRBJ2-1	CASNQLAGEGNEQFF	TGTGCCAGCAACCAATTAGCGGGAGAAGGGAATGAGCAGTTCTTC
-	TRBD2	TRBV9	TRBJ2-1	CASSVQAGGANEQFF	TGTGCCAGCAGCGTACAAGCGGGAGGTGCTAATGAGCAGTTCTTC
-	-	TRBV6-2/TRBV6-3	TRBJ1-3	CASSSTRRPGGNTIYF	TGTGCCAGCAGTTCCACCCGCAGGCCAGGTGGAAACACCATATATTTT
few	-	TRBV7-9	TRBJ2-2	CASSLKSQINTGELFF	TGTGCCAGCAGCTTAAAATCACAAATTAACACCGGGGAGCTGTTTTTT
-	TRBD2	TRBV6-2/TRBV6-3	TRBJ2-2	CASSKLAGGYTGELFF	TGTGCCAGCAGCAAACTAGCGGGAGGATACACCGGGGAGCTGTTTTTT
-	-	TRBV6-1	TRBJ1-5	CASSDPLGTRGNQPQHF	TGTGCCAGCAGTGACCCGCTGGGGACCCGGGGGAATCAGCCCCAGCATTTT
-	TRBD2	TRBV27	TRBJ2-2	CASSLLAGGTGELFF	TGTGCCAGCAGTTTATTAGCGGGCGGCACCGGGGAGCTGTTTTTT
-	-	TRBV9	TRBJ1-2	CASSVEIHQDYTF	TGTGCCAGCAGCGTAGAGATACATCAGGACTACACCTTC
few	TRBD1	TRBV20-1	TRBJ1-5	CSASRDRGIQPQHF	TGCAGTGCTAGTAGGGACAGGGGAATCCAGCCCCAGCATTTT
-	-	TRBV7-3	TRBJ2-5	CASSFGLGETQYF	TGTGCCAGCAGCTTCGGACTTGGAGAGACCCAGTACTTC
few	TRBD2	TRBV5-4	TRBJ2-7	CASSLGTTEQYF	TGTGCCAGCAGCCTTGGGACTACCGAGCAGTACTTC
-	TRBD2	TRBV19	TRBJ2-1	CASSILGTSGRSVNEQFF	TGTGCCAGTAGTATACTTGGGACTAGCGGGAGGTCTGTCAATGAGCAGTTCTTC
-	TRBD2	TRBV25-1	TRBJ2-7	CASSVSSGTSVSYEQYF	TGTGCCAGCAGTGTATCATCCGGGACTAGCGTATCCTACGAGCAGTACTTC
-	-	TRBV5-1	TRBJ1-1	CASSSGAGGFEAFF	TGCGCCAGCAGCTCTGGCGCGGGGGGCTTTGAAGCTTTCTTT
-	TRBD1	TRBV5-1	TRBJ2-7	CASSLDTGTGRYEQYF	TGCGCCAGCAGCTTGGATACCGGGACAGGGAGGTACGAGCAGTACTTC
-	TRBD2	TRBV5-4	TRBJ2-2	CASRAGGGTGELFF	TGTGCCAGCAGGGCGGGAGGAGGGACCGGGGAGCTGTTTTTT
few	-	TRBV5-6	TRBJ2-2	CASSLVQGYDTGELFF	TGTGCCAGCAGCTTAGTTCAGGGGTATGACACCGGGGAGCTGTTTTTT
few	TRBD2	TRBV20-1	TRBJ2-1	CSASLLAGTNEQFF	TGCAGTGCTAGTTTGCTAGCGGGAACCAATGAGCAGTTCTTC
-	-	TRBV12-3/TRBV12-4	TRBJ1-1	CASLPTGLSEAFF	TGTGCCAGCTTACCAACAGGGTTGTCTGAAGCTTTCTTT
-	-	TRBV24-1	TRBJ1-2	CATSDETTTYGYTF	TGTGCCACCAGTGATGAGACGACAACCTATGGCTACACCTTC
-	-	TRBV29-1	TRBJ2-5	CSVVEGQETQYF	TGCAGCGTTGTGGAGGGGCAAGAGACCCAGTACTTC